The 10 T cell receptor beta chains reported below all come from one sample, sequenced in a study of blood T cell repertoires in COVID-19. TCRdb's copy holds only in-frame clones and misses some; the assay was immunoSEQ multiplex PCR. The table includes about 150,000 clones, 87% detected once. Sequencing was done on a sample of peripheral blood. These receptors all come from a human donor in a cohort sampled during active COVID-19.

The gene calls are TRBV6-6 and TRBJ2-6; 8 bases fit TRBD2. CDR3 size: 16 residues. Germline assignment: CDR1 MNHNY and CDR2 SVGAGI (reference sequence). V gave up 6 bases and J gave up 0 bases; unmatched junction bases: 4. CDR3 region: CASSHGGGSGANVLTF. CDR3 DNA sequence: TGTGCCAGCAGCCACGGGGGGGGCTCTGGGGCCAACGTCCTGACTTTC.

The DNA for the CDR3 is TGTGCCAGCAGTTTATTACGTTCAGGGGTAGATTCACCCCTCCACTTT. It encodes CASSLLRSGVDSPLHF. The rearrangement joins TRBV27 to TRBJ1-6; the D gene is possibly TRBD1 (6 bases). V was clipped by 1 base and J by 8 bases, with 15 bases between them. The CDR3 spans 16 residues. The germline V gene has CDR1 MNHEY and CDR2 SMNVEV (reference sequence).

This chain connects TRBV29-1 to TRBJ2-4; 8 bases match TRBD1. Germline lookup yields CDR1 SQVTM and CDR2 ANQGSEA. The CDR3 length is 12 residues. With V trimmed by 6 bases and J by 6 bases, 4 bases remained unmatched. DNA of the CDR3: TGCAGCGTACAGGGGGAATTAAACATTCAGTACTTC. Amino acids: CSVQGELNIQYF.

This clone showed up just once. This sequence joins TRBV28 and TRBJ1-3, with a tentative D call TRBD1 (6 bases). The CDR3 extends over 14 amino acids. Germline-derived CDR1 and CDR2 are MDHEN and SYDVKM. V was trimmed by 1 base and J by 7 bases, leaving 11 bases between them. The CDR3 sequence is CASSLSGVRNTIYF. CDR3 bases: TGTGCCAGCAGTTTATCAGGGGTACGGAACACCATATATTTT.

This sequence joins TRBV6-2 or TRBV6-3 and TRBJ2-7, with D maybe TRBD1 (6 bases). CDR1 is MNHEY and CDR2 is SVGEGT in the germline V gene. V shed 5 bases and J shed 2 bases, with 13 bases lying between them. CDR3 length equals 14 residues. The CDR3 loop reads CASSADRAAYEQYF. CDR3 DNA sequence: TGTGCCAGCAGTGCGGACAGAGCCGCCTACGAGCAGTACTTC.

Here the CDR3 reads CSVEEGQGQNYGYTF. The CDR3 DNA follows: TGCAGCGTTGAGGAGGGGCAGGGTCAAAACTATGGCTACACCTTC. The chain employs TRBV29-1 and TRBJ1-2; possibly TRBD1 for D (5 bases). CDR1 and CDR2 (germline): SQVTM, ANQGSEA. The CDR3 is 15 residues long. The V and J ends lost 3 bases and 2 bases respectively, with 16 bases between them.

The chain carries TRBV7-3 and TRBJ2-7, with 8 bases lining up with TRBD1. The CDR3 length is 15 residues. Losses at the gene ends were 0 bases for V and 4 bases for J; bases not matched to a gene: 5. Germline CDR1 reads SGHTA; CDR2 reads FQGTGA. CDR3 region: CASSLTGTGPYEQYF. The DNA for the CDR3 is TGTGCCAGCAGCTTAACCGGGACAGGCCCTTACGAGCAGTACTTC.

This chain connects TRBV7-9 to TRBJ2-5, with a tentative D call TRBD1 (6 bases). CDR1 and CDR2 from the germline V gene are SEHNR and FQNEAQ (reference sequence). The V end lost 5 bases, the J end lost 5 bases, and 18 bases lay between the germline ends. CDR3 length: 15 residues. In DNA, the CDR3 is TGTGCCAGCAGCGTTGCGGACGACCAGGGGGAGACCCAGTACTTC. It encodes CASSVADDQGETQYF.

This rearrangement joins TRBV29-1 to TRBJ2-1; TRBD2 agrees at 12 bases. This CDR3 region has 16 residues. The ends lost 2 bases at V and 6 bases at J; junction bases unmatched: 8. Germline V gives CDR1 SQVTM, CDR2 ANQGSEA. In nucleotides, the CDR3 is TGCAGCGTTGAAACGCTAGCGGGAGGGCCAGCCAATGAGCAGTTCTTC. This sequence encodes CSVETLAGGPANEQFF.

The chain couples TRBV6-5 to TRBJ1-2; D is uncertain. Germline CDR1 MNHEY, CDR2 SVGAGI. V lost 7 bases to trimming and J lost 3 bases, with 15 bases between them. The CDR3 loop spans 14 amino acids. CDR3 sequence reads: CASKVGVTDYGYTF. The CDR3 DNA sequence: TGTGCCAGCAAGGTGGGAGTAACCGACTATGGCTACACCTTC.